Sequencing of this T cell receptor (beta chain) was carried out in a study of T cell responses to AZD1222 COVID-19 vaccine. In this sample, this clone turned up once. Its antigen is as yet unknown. Overall study results and limits: Spike-specific TCR breadth and depth both grew after two AZD1222 doses.

Per germline, CDR1 KGHSH and CDR2 LQKENI. The CDR3 is 14 amino acids. Trimming left V 6 bases short and J 8 bases short, with 19 bases between. Sequencing used immunoSEQ multiplex PCR; TCRdb keeps in-frame clones, though not all of them. The sample holds 150,000 to 200,000 clones; 90% to 95% are singletons and the top ten take about 1%. The V gene is TRBV18, the J gene TRBJ1-2; TRBD1 might be the D (5 bases). The source of this sequence is an adult in good health. Sequences were derived from peripheral blood, sampled on day 0 of AZD1222 vaccination. The DNA for the CDR3 is TGTGCCAGCTCGCCTGACGGGGCACTGGGAGGCTACACCTTC. It specifies CASSPDGALGGYTF.